This is a list of T cell receptor beta chains from one sample in a study of cytomegalovirus exposure and HLA in healthy donors. The assay was immunoSEQ multiplex PCR, and TCRdb's table has in-frame clones only and misses some. The sample lists 100,000 to 150,000 clones; 78% were seen once. The specimen was PBMCs. Receptor source: a man aged 30 to 39 in good health and CMV-seropositive. Each CDR3 is given with its conserved first and last residue. D genes are given only for firm matches. Clone size is stated in some rows and not others, as once, few, many or a class when expanded.

TRBD2	TRBJ2-7	.	TRBV7-9	TGTGCCAGCAGCTTAGGCCCGGGAGGGCCCGTAGAGCAGTACTTC	CASSLGPGGPVEQYF
.	TRBJ1-3	.	TRBV2	TGTGCCAGCAGTGAACGGAGGGGAAACACCATATATTTT	CASSERRGNTIYF
.	TRBJ2-4	.	TRBV5-4	TGTGCCAGCAGCAGGGGCCATGAAAACATTCAGTACTTC	CASSRGHENIQYF
.	TRBJ2-3	.	TRBV27	TGTGCCAGCAGTTTATGGCGGACTACGCCCACAGATACGCAGTATTTT	CASSLWRTTPTDTQYF
.	TRBJ1-4	.	TRBV20-1	TGCAGTGCCCGGTCGGCGGGAAAACTGTTTTTT	CSARSAGKLFF
TRBD1	TRBJ1-5	.	TRBV30	TGTGCCTGGGGTTGGGACAGGGGGGGCAATCAGCCCCAGCATTTT	CAWGWDRGGNQPQHF
.	TRBJ1-5	.	TRBV6-1	TGTGCCAGCATAGCGGGGGGTAATCAGCCCCAGCATTTT	CASIAGGNQPQHF
.	TRBJ1-1	few	TRBV9	TGTGCCAGCAGCGCCGGAGGGCCGTTAGAAGCTTTCTTT	CASSAGGPLEAFF
.	TRBJ2-5	.	TRBV7-6	TGTGCCAGCAGCTTACTGTCCTTGGCAAAAGAGACCCAGTACTTC	CASSLLSLAKETQYF
.	TRBJ1-4	.	TRBV11-2	TGTGCCAGCAGCTCCCGACGGGCTAATGAAAAACTGTTTTTT	CASSSRRANEKLFF
TRBD2	TRBJ2-7	.	TRBV10-1	TGCGCCAGCTCGACCGGGACTAGCATCTACGAGCAGTACTTC	CASSTGTSIYEQYF
.	TRBJ1-5	once	TRBV2	TGTGCCAGTAGAGTGGGGCAGAACTATCAGCCCCAGCATTTT	CASRVGQNYQPQHF
.	TRBJ2-1	once	TRBV27	TGTGCCAGCACCCAGGGATGGGAGCAGTTCTTC	CASTQGWEQFF
TRBD1	TRBJ1-3	.	TRBV27	TGTGCCAGCAGTTTAATCCCAATACAGGGGGCTGGAAACACCATATATTTT	CASSLIPIQGAGNTIYF
.	TRBJ2-5	.	TRBV4-2	TGTGCCAGCAGCCTGATAAAAAAGGCGGGAGGACACGCTCGAGTTTCAGGGGGTGAAGAGACCCAGTACTTC	CASSLIKKAGGHARVSGGEETQYF
.	TRBJ2-4	.	TRBV28	TGTGCCAGCAGCACTCACGTATCCTTGGCCAAAAACATTCAGTACTTC	CASSTHVSLAKNIQYF
.	TRBJ2-6	.	TRBV7-8	TGTGCCAGCAGCTTAGTTGGAGGTATACGTGCTGGGGCCAACGTCCTGACTTTC	CASSLVGGIRAGANVLTF
TRBD1	TRBJ1-1	.	TRBV27	TGTGCCAGCAGTTTAGGGAACAGGGGACTGAACACTGAAGCTTTCTTT	CASSLGNRGLNTEAFF
.	TRBJ2-7	.	TRBV29-1	TGCAGCGTTGGCAGGGGTTACGAGCAGTACTTC	CSVGRGYEQYF
.	TRBJ1-1	.	TRBV14	TGTGCCAGCAGCCAATCTCGGGTCAACACTGAAGCTTTCTTT	CASSQSRVNTEAFF
.	TRBJ1-5	few	TRBV28	TGTGCCAGCAGTCCAGTTGGCAGGAGCAATCAGCCCCAGCATTTT	CASSPVGRSNQPQHF
.	TRBJ2-3	.	TRBV29-1	TGCAGCGGGACCACAGGGCGTCGACAGTATTTT	CSGTTGRRQYF
.	TRBJ2-7	.	TRBV7-2	TGTGCCAGCAGCCTCGGAGGGGTCTACCTAACCTACGAGCAGTACTTC	CASSLGGVYLTYEQYF
.	TRBJ2-7	few	TRBV10-1	TGCGCCAGCAGTGAGGGGCCACCTCCTACCTACGAGCAGTACTTC	CASSEGPPPTYEQYF
.	TRBJ2-3	once	TRBV4-1	TGCGCCAGCAGCCAATACCAGGATCTTAGCACAGATACGCAGTATTTT	CASSQYQDLSTDTQYF
TRBD1	TRBJ2-7	.	TRBV18	TGTGCCAGCTCACCCCGGGACAGGGGAACCTACGAGCAGTACTTC	CASSPRDRGTYEQYF
TRBD1	TRBJ1-5	once	TRBV28	TGTGCCAGCAGAGACAGGGGTTTTCAGCCCCAGCATTTT	CASRDRGFQPQHF
TRBD1	TRBJ2-1	.	TRBV5-1	TGCGCCAGCAGCTTCGGACAGGGATCCTACAATGAGCAGTTCTTC	CASSFGQGSYNEQFF
TRBD2	TRBJ2-1	few	TRBV6-6	TGTGCCAGCAGTTACTCGAAGACTAGCGGGATGTATGAGCAGTTCTTC	CASSYSKTSGMYEQFF
.	TRBJ1-2	.	TRBV2	TGTGCCAGCAGGCGGGGGCCGGGCTATGGCTACACCTTC	CASRRGPGYGYTF
TRBD1	TRBJ1-2	.	TRBV9	TGTGCCAGCAGCATTGGGACAGGGAGTGGAGGGGGCTACACCTTC	CASSIGTGSGGGYTF
TRBD1	TRBJ1-4	.	TRBV28	TGTGCCAGCAGTTTATCCGGGACAGCAACTAATGAAAAACTGTTTTTT	CASSLSGTATNEKLFF
.	TRBJ1-2	few	TRBV6-5	TGTGCCAGCAGTTCACAAGGGGCGGGGGGGAGAGGCTACACCTTC	CASSSQGAGGRGYTF
.	TRBJ2-2	.	TRBV2	TGTGCCAGCAGCCCCGGACTCTTTCCCGGGGAGCTGTTTTTT	CASSPGLFPGELFF
.	TRBJ1-2	.	TRBV4-1	TGCGCCAGCAGCCAAGAGAGAAGGAGGGGTTGGGACTATGGCTACACCTTC	CASSQERRRGWDYGYTF
TRBD1	TRBJ2-4	.	TRBV6-1	TGTGCCAGCAGTGAGGCCGTCGGGGACAGGGGAGACATTCAGTACTTC	CASSEAVGDRGDIQYF
TRBD2	TRBJ2-1	.	TRBV6-6	TGTGCCAGCAGTGGTAAAGCGGGAGGGTACAATGAGCAGTTCTTC	CASSGKAGGYNEQFF
.	TRBJ1-1	.	TRBV10-3	TGTGCCATCCAACCGGGGGAAGGGTGGGCCATGAACACTGAAGCTTTCTTT	CAIQPGEGWAMNTEAFF
TRBD1	TRBJ2-2	.	TRBV4-2	TGTGCCAGCAGCCAACCACTGGGACAGGGCACCGGGGAGCTGTTTTTT	CASSQPLGQGTGELFF
TRBD1	TRBJ1-1	.	TRBV6-5	TGTGCCAGCACGGCCCCAGGGGGCGACACTGAAGCTTTCTTT	CASTAPGGDTEAFF
TRBD1	TRBJ1-2	once	TRBV19	TGTGCCAGTAACCTCGACAGGGAGAATGGCTACACCTTC	CASNLDRENGYTF
.	TRBJ1-5	.	TRBV6-6	TGTGCCAGCAGTACGCCCAACACCCTTTTCCAGCCCCAGCATTTT	CASSTPNTLFQPQHF
TRBD2	TRBJ2-7	.	TRBV30	TGTGCCTGGAGCCACGAATTAACTAGCGCAACCTGGGGCGAGCAGTACTTC	CAWSHELTSATWGEQYF
.	TRBJ2-7	.	TRBV29-1	TGCAGCGTTGAGAGGACCCCACGGGGCGAGCAGTACTTC	CSVERTPRGEQYF
TRBD2	TRBJ2-1	.	TRBV6-5	TGTGCCAGCAGTACCGGACTAGCGGGAGCCAATGAGCAGTTCTTC	CASSTGLAGANEQFF
.	TRBJ2-1	once	TRBV27	TGTGCCAGCAGTTTACAGTGGCTAGGGAGGAATGAGCAGTTCTTC	CASSLQWLGRNEQFF
.	TRBJ2-1	.	TRBV27	TGTGCCACGTACCGGGACTCTATCAATGAGCAGTTCTTC	CATYRDSINEQFF
.	TRBJ2-1	few	TRBV9	TGTGCCAGCAGCGTGAATCCGAGCCGGAGCTCCTACAATGAGCAGTTCTTC	CASSVNPSRSSYNEQFF
TRBD2	TRBJ2-7	.	TRBV2	TGTGCCAGCAGTGAAGGACTAGCGGTCTTCTACGAGCAGTACTTC	CASSEGLAVFYEQYF
.	TRBJ2-5	.	TRBV7-2	TGTGCCAGCAGCCTCGGGCTAGCGAAGGAGACCCAGTACTTC	CASSLGLAKETQYF
TRBD1	TRBJ2-2	.	TRBV10-3	TGTGCCACATCCCCCGGACAGGGGACCCCGAACACCGGGGAGCTGTTTTTT	CATSPGQGTPNTGELFF